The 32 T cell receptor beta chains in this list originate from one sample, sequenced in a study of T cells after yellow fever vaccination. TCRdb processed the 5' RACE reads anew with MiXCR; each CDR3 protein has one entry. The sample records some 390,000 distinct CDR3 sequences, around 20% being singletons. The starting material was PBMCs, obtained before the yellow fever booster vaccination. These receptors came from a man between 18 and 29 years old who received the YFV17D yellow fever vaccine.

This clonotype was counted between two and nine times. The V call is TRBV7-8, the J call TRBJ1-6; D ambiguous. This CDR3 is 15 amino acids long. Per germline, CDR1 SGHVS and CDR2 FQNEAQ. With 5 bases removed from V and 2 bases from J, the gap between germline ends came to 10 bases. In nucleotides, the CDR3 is TGTGCCAGCAGCGGGTCGGGAACCTATAATTCACCCCTCCACTTT. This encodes CASSGSGTYNSPLHF.

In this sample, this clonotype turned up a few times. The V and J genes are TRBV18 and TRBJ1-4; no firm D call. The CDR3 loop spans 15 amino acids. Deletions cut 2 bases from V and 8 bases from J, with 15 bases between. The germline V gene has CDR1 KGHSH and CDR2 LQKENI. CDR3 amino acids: CASSPLPASGEKLFF. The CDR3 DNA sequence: TGTGCCAGCTCACCATTGCCAGCCTCGGGAGAAAAACTGTTTTTT.

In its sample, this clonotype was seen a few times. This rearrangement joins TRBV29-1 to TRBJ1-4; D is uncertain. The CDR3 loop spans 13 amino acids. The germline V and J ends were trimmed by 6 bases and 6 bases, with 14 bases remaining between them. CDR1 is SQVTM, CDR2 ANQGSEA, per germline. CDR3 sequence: CSVTTNDHEKLFF. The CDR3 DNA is TGCAGCGTGACGACAAACGATCATGAAAAACTGTTTTTT. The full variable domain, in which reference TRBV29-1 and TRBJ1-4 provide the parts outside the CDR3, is SAVISQKPSRDICQRGTSLTIQCQVDSQVTMMFWYRQQPGQSLTLIATANQGSEATYESGFVIDKFPISRPNLTFSTLTVSNMSPEDSSIYLCSVTTNDHEKLFFGSGTQLSVL.

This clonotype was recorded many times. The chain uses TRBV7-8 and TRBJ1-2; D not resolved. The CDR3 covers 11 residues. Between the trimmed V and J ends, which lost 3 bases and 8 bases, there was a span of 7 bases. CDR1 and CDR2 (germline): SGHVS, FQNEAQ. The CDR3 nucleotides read TGTGCCAGCAGCTTTGGGTCAGGCTACACCTTC. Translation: CASSFGSGYTF.

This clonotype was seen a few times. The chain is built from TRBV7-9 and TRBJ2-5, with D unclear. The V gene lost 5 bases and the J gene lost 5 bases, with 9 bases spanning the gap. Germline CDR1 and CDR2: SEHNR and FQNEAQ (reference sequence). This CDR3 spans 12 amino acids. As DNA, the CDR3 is TGTGCCAGCAGCACCGTTTCGGAGACCCAGTACTTC. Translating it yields CASSTVSETQYF.

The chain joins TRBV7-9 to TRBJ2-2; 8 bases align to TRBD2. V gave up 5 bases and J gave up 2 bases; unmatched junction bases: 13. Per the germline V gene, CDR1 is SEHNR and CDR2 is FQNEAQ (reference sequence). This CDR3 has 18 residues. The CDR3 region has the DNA TGTGCCAGCAGCCGTATAGCGGGGAGGAATTTAAACACCGGGGAGCTGTTTTTT. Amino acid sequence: CASSRIAGRNLNTGELFF.

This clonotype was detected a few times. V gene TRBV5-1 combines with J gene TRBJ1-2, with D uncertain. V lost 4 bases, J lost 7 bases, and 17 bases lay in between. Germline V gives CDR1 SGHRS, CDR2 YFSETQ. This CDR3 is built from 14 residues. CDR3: CASSNPGGRPGYTF. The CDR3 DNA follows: TGCGCCAGCAGCAATCCGGGTGGACGACCTGGCTACACCTTC.

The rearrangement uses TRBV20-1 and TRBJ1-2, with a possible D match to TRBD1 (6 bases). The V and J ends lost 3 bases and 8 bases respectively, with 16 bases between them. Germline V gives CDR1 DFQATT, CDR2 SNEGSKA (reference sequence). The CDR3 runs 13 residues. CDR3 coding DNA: TGCAGTGCTAGTACGACCTACAGGGACGGCTACACCTTC. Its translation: CSASTTYRDGYTF.

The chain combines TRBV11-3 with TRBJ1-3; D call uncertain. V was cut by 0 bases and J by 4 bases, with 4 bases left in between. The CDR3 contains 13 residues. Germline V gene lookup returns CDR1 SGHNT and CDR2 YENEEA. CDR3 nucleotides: TGTGCCAGCAGCTTAGATCGCGGAAACACCATATATTTT. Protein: CASSLDRGNTIYF.

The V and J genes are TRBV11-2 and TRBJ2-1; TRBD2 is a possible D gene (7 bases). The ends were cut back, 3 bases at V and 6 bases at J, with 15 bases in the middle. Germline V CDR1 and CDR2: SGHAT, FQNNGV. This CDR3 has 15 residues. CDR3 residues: CASSFRGASRNEQFF. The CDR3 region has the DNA TGTGCCAGCAGCTTTCGGGGGGCTTCCCGCAATGAGCAGTTCTTC.

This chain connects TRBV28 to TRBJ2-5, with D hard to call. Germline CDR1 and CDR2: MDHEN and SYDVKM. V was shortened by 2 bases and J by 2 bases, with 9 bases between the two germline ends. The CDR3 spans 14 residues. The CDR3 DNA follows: TGTGCCAGCAGTTTAATTGGCAGGCAAGAGACCCAGTACTTC. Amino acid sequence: CASSLIGRQETQYF.

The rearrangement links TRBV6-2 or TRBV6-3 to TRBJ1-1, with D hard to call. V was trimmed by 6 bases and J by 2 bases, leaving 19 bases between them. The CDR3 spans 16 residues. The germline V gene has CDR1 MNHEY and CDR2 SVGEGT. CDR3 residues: CASSASRVERNTEAFF. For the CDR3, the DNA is TGTGCCAGCAGCGCTTCAAGGGTCGAGCGAAACACTGAAGCTTTCTTT.

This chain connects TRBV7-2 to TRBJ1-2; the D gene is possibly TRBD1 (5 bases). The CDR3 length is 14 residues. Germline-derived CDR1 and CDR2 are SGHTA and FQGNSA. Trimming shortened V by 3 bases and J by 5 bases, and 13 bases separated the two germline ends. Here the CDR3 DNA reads TGTGCCAGCAGCTTCAACCGGGGCCGGTATGGCTACACCTTC. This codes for CASSFNRGRYGYTF. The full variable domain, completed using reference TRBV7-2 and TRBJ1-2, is GAGVSQSPSNKVTEKGKDVELRCDPISGHTALYWYRQSLGQGLEFLIYFQGNSAPDKSGLPSDRFSAERTGGSVSTLTIQRTQQEDSAVYLCASSFNRGRYGYTFGSGTRLTVV.

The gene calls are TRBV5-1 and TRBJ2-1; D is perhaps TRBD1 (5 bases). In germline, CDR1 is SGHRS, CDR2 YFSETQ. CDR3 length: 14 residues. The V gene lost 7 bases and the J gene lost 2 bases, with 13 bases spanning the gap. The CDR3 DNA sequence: TGCGCCAGCGGTTACATGGGGCCCTACAATGAGCAGTTCTTC. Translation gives CASGYMGPYNEQFF.

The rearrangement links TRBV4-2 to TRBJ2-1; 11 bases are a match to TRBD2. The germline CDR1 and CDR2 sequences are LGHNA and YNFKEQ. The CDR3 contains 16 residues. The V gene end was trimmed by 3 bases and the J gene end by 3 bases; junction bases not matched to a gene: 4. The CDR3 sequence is CASSHLAGGNYNEQFF. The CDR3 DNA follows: TGTGCCAGCAGCCACCTAGCGGGGGGAAACTACAATGAGCAGTTCTTC.

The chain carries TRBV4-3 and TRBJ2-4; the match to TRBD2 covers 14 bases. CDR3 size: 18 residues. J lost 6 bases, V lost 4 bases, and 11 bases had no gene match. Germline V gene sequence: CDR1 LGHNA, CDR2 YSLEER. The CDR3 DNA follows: TGCGCCAGCAGCCGGGGACTAGCGGGGGCTCTCGGGGGAAACATTCAGTACTTC. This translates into CASSRGLAGALGGNIQYF.

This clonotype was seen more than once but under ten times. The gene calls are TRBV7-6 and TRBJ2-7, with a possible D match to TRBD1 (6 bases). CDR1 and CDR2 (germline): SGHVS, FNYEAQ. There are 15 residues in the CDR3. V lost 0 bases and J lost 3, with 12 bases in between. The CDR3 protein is CASSLASGTHYEQYF. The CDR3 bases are TGTGCCAGCAGCTTAGCCTCCGGGACACACTACGAGCAGTACTTC. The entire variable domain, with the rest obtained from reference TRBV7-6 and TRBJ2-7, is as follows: GAGVSQSPRYKVTKRGQDVALRCDPISGHVSLYWYRQALGQGPEFLTYFNYEAQQDKSGLPNDRFSAERPEGSISTLTIQRTEQRDSAMYRCASSLASGTHYEQYFGPGTRLTVT.

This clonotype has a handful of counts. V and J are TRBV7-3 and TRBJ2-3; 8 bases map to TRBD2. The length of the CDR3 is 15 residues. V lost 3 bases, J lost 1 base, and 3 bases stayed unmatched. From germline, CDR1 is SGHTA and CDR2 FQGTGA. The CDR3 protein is CASSFGGAGTDTQYF. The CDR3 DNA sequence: TGTGCCAGCAGCTTCGGGGGGGCTGGCACAGATACGCAGTATTTT.

The CDR3 here is CASSSKQNYGYTF. The CDR3 DNA follows: TGTGCCAGCAGTTCGAAACAGAACTATGGCTACACCTTC. This rearrangement joins TRBV12-3 or TRBV12-4 to TRBJ1-2; D ambiguous. Trimming stripped 4 bases from V and 2 bases from J, with 8 bases between. The CDR3 sequence is 13 residues long.

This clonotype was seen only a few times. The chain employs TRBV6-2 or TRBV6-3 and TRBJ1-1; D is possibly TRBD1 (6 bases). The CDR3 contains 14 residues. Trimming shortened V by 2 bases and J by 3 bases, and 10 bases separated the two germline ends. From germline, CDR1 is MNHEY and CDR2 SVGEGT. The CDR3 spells CASSYPGTYTEAFF. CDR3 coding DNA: TGTGCCAGCAGTTACCCCGGGACATACACTGAAGCTTTCTTT.

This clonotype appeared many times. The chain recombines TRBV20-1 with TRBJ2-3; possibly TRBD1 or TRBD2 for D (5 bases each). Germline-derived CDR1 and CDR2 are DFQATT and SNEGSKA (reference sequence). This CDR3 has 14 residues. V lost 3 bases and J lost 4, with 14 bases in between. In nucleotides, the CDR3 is TGCAGTGCTAGTCCGGGGCCCAGGGCAGATACGCAGTATTTT. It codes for CSASPGPRADTQYF.

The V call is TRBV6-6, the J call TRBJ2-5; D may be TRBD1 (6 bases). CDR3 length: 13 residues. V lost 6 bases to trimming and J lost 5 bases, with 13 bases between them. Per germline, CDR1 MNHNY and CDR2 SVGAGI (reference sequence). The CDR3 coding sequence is TGTGCCAGCAGCGCAGGGGTCAGCGAGACCCAGTACTTC. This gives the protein CASSAGVSETQYF.

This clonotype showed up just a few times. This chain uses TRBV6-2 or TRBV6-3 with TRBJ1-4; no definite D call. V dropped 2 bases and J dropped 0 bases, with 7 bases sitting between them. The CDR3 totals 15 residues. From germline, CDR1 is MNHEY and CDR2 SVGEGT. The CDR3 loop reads CASSYVSPTNEKLFF. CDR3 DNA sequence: TGTGCCAGCAGTTACGTTTCGCCAACTAATGAAAAACTGTTTTTT.

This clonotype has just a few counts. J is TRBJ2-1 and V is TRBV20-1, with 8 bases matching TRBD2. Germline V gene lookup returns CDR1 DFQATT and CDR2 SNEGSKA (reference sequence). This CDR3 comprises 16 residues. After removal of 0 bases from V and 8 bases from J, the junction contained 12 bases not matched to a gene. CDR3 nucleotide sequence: TGCAGTGCTAGAGATCTAGTAGCGGGAAGGCACTATGAGCAGTTCTTC. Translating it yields CSARDLVAGRHYEQFF.

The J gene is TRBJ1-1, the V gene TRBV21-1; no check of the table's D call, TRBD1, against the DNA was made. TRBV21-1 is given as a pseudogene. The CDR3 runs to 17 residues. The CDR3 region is CASSKAWDSLMNTEAFF. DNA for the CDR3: TGTGCCAGCAGCAAAGCTTGGGACAGCCTTATGAACACTGAAGCTTTCTTT.

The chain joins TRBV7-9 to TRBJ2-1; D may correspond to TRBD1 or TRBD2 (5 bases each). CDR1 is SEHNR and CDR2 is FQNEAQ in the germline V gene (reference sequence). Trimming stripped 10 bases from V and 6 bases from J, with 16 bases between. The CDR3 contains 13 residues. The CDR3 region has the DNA TGTGCCACTACCCTCGGGACCTTCAATGAGCAGTTCTTC. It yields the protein CATTLGTFNEQFF. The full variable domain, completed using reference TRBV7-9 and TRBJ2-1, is DTGVSQNPRHKITKRGQNVTFRCDPISEHNRLYWYRQTLGQGPEFLTYFQNEAQLEKSRLLSDRFSAERPKGSFSTLEIQRTEQGDSAMYLCATTLGTFNEQFFGPGTRLTVL.

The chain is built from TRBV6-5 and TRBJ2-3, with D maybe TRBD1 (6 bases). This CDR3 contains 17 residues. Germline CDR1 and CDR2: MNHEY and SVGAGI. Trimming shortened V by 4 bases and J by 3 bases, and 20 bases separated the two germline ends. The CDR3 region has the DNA TGTGCCAGCAGTTCAAGGCCCTACAGGGTCGGGACAGATACGCAGTATTTT. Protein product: CASSSRPYRVGTDTQYF.

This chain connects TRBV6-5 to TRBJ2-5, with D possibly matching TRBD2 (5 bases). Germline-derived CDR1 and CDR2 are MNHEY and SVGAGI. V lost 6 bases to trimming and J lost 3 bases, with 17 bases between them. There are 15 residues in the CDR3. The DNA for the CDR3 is TGTGCCAGCAGCCGACCCCAAGACGGGGAAGAGACCCAGTACTTC. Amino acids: CASSRPQDGEETQYF.

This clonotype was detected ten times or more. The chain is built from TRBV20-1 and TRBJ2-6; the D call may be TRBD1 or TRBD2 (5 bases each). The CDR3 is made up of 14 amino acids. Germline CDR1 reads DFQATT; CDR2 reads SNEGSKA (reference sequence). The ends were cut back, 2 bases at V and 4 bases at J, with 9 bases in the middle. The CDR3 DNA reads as TGCAGTGCTAGATCGGGGACCGGGGCCAACGTCCTGACTTTC. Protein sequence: CSARSGTGANVLTF.

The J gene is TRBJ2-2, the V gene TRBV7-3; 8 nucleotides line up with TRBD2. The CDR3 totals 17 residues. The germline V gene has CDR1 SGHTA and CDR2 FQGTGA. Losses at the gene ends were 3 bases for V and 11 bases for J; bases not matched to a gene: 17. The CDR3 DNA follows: TGTGCCAGCAGCTTCGAAACGGGGGGGCTGAGAGGACCAGAGCTGTTTTTT. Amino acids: CASSFETGGLRGPELFF.

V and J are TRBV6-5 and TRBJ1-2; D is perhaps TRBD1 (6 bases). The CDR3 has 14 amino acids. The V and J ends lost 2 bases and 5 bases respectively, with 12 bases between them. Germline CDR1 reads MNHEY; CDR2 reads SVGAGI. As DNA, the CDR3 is TGTGCCAGCAGTTACGGGGGGGCAGAGTATGGCTACACCTTC. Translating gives CASSYGGAEYGYTF.

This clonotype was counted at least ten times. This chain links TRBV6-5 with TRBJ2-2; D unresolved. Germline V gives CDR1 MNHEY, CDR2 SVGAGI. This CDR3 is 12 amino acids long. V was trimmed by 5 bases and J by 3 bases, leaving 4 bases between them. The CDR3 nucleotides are TGTGCCAGCAGTGTGGACACCGGGGAGCTGTTTTTT. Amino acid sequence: CASSVDTGELFF.